The 2 T cell receptor beta chains given below trace back to one sample, sequenced in a study of fetal regulatory T cell absence and autoimmunity. The table came from immunoSEQ multiplex PCR; TCRdb's copy has only in-frame clones and leaves some out. The repertoire holds about 46,000 clones, with roughly 80% as singletons. Sequencing was done on a sample of cord blood. Receptors originate from a newborn boy with IPEX syndrome.

This clone was observed a single time. V is TRBV6-5 and J is TRBJ2-1, with unresolved D. With 4 bases removed from V and 6 bases from J, the gap between germline ends came to 19 bases. Per the germline V gene, CDR1 is MNHEY and CDR2 is SVGAGI. CDR3 size: 16 residues. CDR3 bases: TGTGCCAGCAGTTCCCCGAGCAGTGAAGCTAGCAATGAGCAGTTCTTC. Its protein is CASSSPSSEASNEQFF.

This chain joins TRBV5-4 and TRBJ2-1; D perhaps matches TRBD1 (5 bases). The CDR3 has 15 amino acids. The germline gives CDR1 SGHNT, CDR2 YYREEE (reference sequence). V was trimmed by 6 bases and J by 3 bases, leaving 16 bases between them. CDR3 sequence reads: CASKTKGRGYNEQFF. The CDR3 bases are TGTGCCAGCAAGACGAAGGGGCGCGGCTACAATGAGCAGTTCTTC.